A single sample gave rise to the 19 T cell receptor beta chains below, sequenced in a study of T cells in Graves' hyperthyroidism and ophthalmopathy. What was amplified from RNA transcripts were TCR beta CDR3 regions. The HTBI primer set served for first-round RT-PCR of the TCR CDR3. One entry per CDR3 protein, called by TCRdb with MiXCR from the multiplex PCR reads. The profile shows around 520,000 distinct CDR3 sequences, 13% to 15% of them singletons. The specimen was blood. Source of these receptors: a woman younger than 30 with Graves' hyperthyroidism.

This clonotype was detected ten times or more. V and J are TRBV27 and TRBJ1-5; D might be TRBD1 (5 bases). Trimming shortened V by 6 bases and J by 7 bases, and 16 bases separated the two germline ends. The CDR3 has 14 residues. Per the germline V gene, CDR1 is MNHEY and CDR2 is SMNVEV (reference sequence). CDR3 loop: CASSHNGGGQPQHF. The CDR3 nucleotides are TGTGCCAGCAGCCACAACGGGGGAGGGCAGCCCCAGCATTTT.

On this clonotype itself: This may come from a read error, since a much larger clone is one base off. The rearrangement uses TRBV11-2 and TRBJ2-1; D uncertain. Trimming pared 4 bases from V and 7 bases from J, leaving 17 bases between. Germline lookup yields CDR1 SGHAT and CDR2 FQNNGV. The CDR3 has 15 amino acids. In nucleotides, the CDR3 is TGTGCCAGCAGCTGGCTAGTGGGGTCTGTTAATGAGCAGTTCTTC. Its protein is CASSWLVGSVNEQFF. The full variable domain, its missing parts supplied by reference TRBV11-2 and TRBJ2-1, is EAGVAQSPRYKIIEKRQSVAFWCNPISGHATLYWYQQILGQGPKLLIQFQNNGVVDDSQLPKDRFSAERLKGVDSTLKIQPAKLEDSAVYLCASSWLVGSVNEQFFGPGTRLTVL.

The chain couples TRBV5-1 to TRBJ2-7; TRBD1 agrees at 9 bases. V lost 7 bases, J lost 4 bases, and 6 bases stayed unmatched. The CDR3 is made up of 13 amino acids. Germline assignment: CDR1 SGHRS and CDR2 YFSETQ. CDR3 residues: CASSWDRVYEQYF. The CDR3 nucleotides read TGCGCCAGCTCGTGGGACAGGGTGTACGAGCAGTACTTC.

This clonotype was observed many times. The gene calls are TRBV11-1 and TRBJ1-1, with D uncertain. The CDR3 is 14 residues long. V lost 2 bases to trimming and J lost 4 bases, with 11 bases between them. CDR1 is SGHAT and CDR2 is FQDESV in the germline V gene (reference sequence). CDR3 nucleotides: TGTGCCAGCAGCTTAATTATACCGGGCACTGAAGCTTTCTTT. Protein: CASSLIIPGTEAFF.

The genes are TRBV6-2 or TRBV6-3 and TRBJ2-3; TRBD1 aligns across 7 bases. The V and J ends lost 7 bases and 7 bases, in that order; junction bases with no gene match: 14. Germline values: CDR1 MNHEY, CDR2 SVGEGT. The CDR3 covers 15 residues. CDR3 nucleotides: TGTGCCAGCACCTCCGAGACAGGGCTTCAAAATACGCAGTATTTT. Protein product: CASTSETGLQNTQYF.

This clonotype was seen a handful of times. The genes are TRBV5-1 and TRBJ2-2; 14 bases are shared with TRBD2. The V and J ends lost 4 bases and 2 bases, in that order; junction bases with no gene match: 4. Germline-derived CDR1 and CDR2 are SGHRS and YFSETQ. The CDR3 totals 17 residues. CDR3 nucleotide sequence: TGCGCCAGCAGCGGGACTAGCGGGAGTATTAACACCGGGGAGCTGTTTTTT. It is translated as CASSGTSGSINTGELFF. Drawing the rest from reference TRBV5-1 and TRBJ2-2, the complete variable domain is KAGVTQTPRYLIKTRGQQVTLSCSPISGHRSVSWYQQTPGQGLQFLFEYFSETQRNKGNFPGRFSGRQFSNSRSEMNVSTLELGDSALYLCASSGTSGSINTGELFFGEGSRLTVL.

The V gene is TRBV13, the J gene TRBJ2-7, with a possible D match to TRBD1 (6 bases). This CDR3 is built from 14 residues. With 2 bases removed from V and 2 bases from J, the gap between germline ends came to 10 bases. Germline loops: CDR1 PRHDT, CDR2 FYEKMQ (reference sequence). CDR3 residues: CASSLSGVTYEQYF. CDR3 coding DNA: TGTGCCAGCAGCTTATCAGGGGTAACCTACGAGCAGTACTTC.

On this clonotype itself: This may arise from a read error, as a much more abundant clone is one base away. CDR3 loop: CVSSPGLADNEQFF. CDR3 nucleotide sequence: TGTGTCAGCAGCCCCGGACTAGCGGACAATGAGCAGTTCTTC. The gene calls are TRBV7-2 and TRBJ2-1; 10 positions match TRBD2. This CDR3 has 14 residues. Germline values: CDR1 SGHTA, CDR2 FQGNSA.

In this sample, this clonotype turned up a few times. For the CDR3, the DNA is TGTGCCAGTAGTATGGGCCTCAGGGATAACTATGGCTACACCTTC. Its protein is CASSMGLRDNYGYTF. The chain uses TRBV19 and TRBJ1-2, with a possible D match to TRBD1 (5 bases). This CDR3 is 15 amino acids long. The V gene's germline CDR1 is LNHDA and CDR2 SQIVND (reference sequence). The V and J ends lost 3 bases and 1 base respectively, with 12 bases between them.

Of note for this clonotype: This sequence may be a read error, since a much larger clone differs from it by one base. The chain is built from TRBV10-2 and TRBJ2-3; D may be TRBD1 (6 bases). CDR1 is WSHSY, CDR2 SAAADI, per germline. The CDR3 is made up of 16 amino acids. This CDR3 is CASSAPLGGDTETQYF. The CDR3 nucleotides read TGCGCCAGCAGTGCCCCCTTAGGGGGTGATACAGAGACGCAGTATTTT.

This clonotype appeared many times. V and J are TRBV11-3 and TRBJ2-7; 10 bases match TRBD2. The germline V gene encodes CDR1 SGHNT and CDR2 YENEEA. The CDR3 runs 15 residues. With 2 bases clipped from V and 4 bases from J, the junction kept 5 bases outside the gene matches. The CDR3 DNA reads TGTGCCAGCAGCTTATTACTAGCGGGAAAATACGAGCAGTACTTC. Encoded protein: CASSLLLAGKYEQYF.

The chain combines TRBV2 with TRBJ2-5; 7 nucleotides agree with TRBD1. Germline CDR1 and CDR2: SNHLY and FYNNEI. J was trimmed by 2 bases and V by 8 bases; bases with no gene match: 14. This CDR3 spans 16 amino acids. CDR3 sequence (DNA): TGTGCCAGCCCCGACCAGGCGACAGGGCCTCAAGAGACCCAGTACTTC. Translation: CASPDQATGPQETQYF. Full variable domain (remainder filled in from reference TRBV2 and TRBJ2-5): EPEVTQTPSHQVTQMGQEVILRCVPISNHLYFYWYRQILGQKVEFLVSFYNNEISEKSEIFDDQFSVERPDGSNFTLKIRSTKLEDSAMYFCASPDQATGPQETQYFGPGTRLLVL.

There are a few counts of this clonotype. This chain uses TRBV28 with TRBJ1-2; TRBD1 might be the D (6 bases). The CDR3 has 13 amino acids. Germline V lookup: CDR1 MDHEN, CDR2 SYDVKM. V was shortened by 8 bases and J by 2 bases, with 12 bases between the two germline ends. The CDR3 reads CASGHGQNYGYTF. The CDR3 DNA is TGTGCCAGCGGACATGGACAGAACTATGGCTACACCTTC.

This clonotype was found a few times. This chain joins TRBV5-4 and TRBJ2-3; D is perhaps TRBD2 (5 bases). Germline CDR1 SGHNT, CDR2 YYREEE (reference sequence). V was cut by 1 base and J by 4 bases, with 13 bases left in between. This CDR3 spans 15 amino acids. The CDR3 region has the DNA TGTGCCAGCAGCTTGAACGAGGGTGGGGCAGATACGCAGTATTTT. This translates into CASSLNEGGADTQYF. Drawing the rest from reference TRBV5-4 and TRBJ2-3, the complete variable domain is ETGVTQSPTHLIKTRGQQVTLRCSSQSGHNTVSWYQQALGQGPQFIFQYYREEENGRGNFPPRFSGLQFPNYSSELNVNALELDDSALYLCASSLNEGGADTQYFGPGTRLTVL.

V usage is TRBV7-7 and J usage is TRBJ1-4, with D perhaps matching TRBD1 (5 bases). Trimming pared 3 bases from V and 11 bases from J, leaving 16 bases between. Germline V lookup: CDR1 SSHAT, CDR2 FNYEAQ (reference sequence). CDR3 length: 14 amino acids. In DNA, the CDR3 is TGTGCCAGCAGCTTGGGAGGTCCAGGGTGGAAACTGTTTTTT. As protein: CASSLGGPGWKLFF. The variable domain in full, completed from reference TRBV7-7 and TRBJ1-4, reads GAGVSQSPRYKVTKRGQDVTLRCDPISSHATLYWYQQALGQGPEFLTYFNYEAQPDKSGLPSDRFSAERPEGSISTLTIQRTEQRDSAMYRCASSLGGPGWKLFFGSGTQLSVL.

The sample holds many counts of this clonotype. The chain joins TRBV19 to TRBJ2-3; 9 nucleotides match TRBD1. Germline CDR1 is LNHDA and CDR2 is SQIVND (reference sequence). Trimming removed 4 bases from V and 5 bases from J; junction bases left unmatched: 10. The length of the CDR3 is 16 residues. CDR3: CASSSARTGAGDTQYF. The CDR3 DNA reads TGTGCCAGTAGTAGCGCCCGGACAGGGGCCGGAGATACGCAGTATTTT.

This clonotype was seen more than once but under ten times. The CDR3 bases are TGCGCCAGCAGCCAAGATTACGGTGAGCAGTTCTTC. This gives the protein CASSQDYGEQFF. V usage is TRBV4-1 and J usage is TRBJ2-1, with D unresolved. V lost 0 bases to trimming and J lost 9 bases, with 6 bases between them. CDR1 is MGHRA and CDR2 is YSYEKL in the germline V gene. The CDR3 is 12 amino acids.

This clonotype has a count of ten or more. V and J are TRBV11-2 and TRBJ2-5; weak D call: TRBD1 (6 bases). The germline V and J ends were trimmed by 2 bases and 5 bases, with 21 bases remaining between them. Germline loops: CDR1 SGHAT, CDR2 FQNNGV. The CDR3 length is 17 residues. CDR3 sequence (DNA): TGTGCCAGCAGCTTAAACCCCACAGGGACCCTGGGGGAGACCCAGTACTTC. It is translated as CASSLNPTGTLGETQYF. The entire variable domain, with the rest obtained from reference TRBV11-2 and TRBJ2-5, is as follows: EAGVAQSPRYKIIEKRQSVAFWCNPISGHATLYWYQQILGQGPKLLIQFQNNGVVDDSQLPKDRFSAERLKGVDSTLKIQPAKLEDSAVYLCASSLNPTGTLGETQYFGPGTRLLVL.

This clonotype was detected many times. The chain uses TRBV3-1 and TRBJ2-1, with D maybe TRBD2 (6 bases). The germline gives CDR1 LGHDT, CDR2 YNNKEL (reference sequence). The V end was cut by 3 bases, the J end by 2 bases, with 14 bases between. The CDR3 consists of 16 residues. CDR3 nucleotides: TGTGCCAGCAGCCAGAATTCGGGAGTCCCCTACAATGAGCAGTTCTTC. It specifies CASSQNSGVPYNEQFF.